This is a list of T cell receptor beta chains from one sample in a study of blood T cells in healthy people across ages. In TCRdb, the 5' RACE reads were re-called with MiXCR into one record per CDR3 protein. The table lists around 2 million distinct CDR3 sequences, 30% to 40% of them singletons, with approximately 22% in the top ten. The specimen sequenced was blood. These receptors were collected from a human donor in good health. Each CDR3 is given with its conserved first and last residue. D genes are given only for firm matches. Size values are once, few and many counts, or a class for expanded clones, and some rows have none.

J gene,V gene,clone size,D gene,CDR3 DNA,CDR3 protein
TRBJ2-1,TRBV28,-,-,TGTGCCAGCAAACTACAGGGTTTCAGCGATGAGCAGTTCTTC,CASKLQGFSDEQFF
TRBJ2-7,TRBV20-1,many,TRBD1,TGCAGTGCTAGAGGGACAGGGACGTCTGGGGCCTACGAGCAGTACTTC,CSARGTGTSGAYEQYF
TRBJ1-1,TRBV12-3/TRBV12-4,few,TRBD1,TGTGCCAGCAGTGAAGACAGGGGGCTGAACACTGAAGCTTTCTTT,CASSEDRGLNTEAFF
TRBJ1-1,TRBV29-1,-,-,TGCAGCGTTACTCAGCATATGAACACTGAAGCTTTCTTT,CSVTQHMNTEAFF
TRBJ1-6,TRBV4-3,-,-,TGCGCCAGCAGCCAAGTCCTGAGGAATTCACCCCTCCACTTT,CASSQVLRNSPLHF
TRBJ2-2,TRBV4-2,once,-,TGTGCCAGCAGCCAAGATTATGGGGGCGGGGAGCTGTTTTTT,CASSQDYGGGELFF
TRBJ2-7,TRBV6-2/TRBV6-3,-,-,TGTGCCAGCAGTTACGAAGCATTGACCTACGAGCAGTACTTC,CASSYEALTYEQYF
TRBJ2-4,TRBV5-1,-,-,TGCGCCAGCAGCTTGCGGTCATCAAGCTCCTACAATGGGCAGTACTTC,CASSLRSSSSYNGQYF
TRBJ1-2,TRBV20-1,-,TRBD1,TGCAGTAAATTGACAACAGGGGAAACGAACTATGGCTACACCTTC,CSKLTTGETNYGYTF
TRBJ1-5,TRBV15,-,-,TGTACCACCAGCGGGATACTAGGGCAGCCCCAGCATTTT,CTTSGILGQPQHF
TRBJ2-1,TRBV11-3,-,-,TGTGCCAGCAGCTTGCAGACCCACAATGAGCAGTTCTTC,CASSLQTHNEQFF
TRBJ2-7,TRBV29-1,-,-,TGCAGCGTTGTGACAGGCGAGGGCTACGAGCAGTACTTC,CSVVTGEGYEQYF
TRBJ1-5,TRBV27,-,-,TGTGCCAGCAGTTTAAGGTCCGCTCAGCCCCAGCATTTT,CASSLRSAQPQHF
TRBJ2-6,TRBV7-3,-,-,TGTGCCAGCAGGGGAACTCGGACCTCTGGGGCCAACGTCCTGACTTTC,CASRGTRTSGANVLTF
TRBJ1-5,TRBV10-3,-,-,TGTGCCACCGTGGGGGAGATCAATCAGCCCCAGCATTTT,CATVGEINQPQHF